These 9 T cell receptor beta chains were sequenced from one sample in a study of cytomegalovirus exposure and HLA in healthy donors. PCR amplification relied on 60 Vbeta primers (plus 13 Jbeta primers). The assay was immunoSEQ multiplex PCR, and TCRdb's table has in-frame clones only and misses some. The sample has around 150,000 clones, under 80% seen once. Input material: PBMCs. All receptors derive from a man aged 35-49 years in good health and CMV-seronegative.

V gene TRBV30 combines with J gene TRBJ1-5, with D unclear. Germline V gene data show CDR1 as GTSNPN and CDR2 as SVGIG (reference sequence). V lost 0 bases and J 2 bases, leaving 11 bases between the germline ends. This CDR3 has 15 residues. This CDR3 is CAWSVNSQGNQPQHF. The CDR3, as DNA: TGTGCCTGGAGTGTAAACAGCCAGGGCAATCAGCCCCAGCATTTT.

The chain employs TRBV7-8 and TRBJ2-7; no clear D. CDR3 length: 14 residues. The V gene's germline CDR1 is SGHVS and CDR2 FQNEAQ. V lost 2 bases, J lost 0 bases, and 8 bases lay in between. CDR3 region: CASSLMSRSYEQYF. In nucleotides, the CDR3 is TGTGCCAGCAGCTTAATGAGCCGCTCCTACGAGCAGTACTTC.

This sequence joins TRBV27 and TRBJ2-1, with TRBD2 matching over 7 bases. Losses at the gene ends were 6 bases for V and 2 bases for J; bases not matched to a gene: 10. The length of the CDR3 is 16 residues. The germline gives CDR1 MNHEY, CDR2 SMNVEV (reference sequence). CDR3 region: CASSLERGEPYNEQFF. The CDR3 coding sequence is TGTGCCAGCAGCCTCGAGCGGGGTGAACCCTACAATGAGCAGTTCTTC.

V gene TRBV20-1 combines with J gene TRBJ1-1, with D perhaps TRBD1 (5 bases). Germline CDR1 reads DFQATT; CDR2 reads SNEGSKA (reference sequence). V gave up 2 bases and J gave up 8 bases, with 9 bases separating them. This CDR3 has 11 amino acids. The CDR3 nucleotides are TGCAGTGCTAGACCGCAGGGAGAAGCTTTCTTT. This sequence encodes CSARPQGEAFF.

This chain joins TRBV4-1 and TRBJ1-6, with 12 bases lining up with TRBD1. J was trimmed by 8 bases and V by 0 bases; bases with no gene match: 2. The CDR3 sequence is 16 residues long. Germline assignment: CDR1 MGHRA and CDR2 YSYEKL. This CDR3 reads CASSQEGTGGYSPLHF. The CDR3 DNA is TGCGCCAGCAGCCAAGAAGGGACAGGGGGCTATTCACCCCTCCACTTT.

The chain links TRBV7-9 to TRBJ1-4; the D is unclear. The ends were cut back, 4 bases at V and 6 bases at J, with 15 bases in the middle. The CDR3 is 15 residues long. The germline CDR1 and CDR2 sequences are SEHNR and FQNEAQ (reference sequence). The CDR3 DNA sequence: TGTGCCAGCAGCTCGGGGTATTCCTTCGATGAAAAACTGTTTTTT. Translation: CASSSGYSFDEKLFF. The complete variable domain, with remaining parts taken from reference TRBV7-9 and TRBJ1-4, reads DTGVSQNPRHKITKRGQNVTFRCDPISEHNRLYWYRQTLGQGPEFLTYFQNEAQLEKSRLLSDRFSAERPKGSFSTLEIQRTEQGDSAMYLCASSSGYSFDEKLFFGSGTQLSVL.

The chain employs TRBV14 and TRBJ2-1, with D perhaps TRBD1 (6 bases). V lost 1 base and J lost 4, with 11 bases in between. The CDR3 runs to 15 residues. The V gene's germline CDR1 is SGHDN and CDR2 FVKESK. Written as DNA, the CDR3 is TGTGCCAGCAGCCAAGGGACAGTGGGGTACAATGAGCAGTTCTTC. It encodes CASSQGTVGYNEQFF.

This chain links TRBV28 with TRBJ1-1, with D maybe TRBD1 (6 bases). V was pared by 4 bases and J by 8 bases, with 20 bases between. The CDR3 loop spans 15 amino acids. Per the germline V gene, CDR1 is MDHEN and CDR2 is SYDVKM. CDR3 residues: CASSSYLHRDPEAFF. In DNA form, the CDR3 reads TGTGCCAGCAGTTCATATCTCCACAGGGACCCAGAAGCTTTCTTT. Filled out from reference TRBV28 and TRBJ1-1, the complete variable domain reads DVKVTQSSRYLVKRTGEKVFLECVQDMDHENMFWYRQDPGLGLRLIYFSYDVKMKEKGDIPEGYSVSREKKERFSLILESASTNQTSMYLCASSSYLHRDPEAFFGQGTRLTVV.

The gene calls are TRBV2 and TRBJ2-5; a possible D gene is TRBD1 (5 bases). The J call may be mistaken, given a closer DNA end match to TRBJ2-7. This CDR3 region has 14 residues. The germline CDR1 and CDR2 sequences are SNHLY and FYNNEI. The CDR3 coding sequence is TGTGCCAGCAGAGTAACAGGTCCCGGGTACGAGCAGTACTTC. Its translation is CASRVTGPGYEQYF.